This is a list of T cell receptor beta chains from one sample in a study of shared clonotypes between healthy human individuals. Assay used: immunoSEQ multiplex PCR; TCRdb lists only in-frame clones, some missing. The sample yields about 1.5 million clones, roughly 96% seen once. The sequenced sample consisted of naive CD4+ T cells sorted from blood. The receptors come from a man younger than 45 in good health. Both conserved end residues are part of each CDR3. D genes are given only for firm matches. Only part of the rows carry a size: once, few, many, or a class if the clone is expanded.

V gene	clone size	D gene	CDR3 length	J gene	CDR3 protein
TRBV11-2	.	.	15	TRBJ1-4	CASSQDRATNEKLFF
TRBV7-9	.	.	14	TRBJ2-4	CASSRIEGGDIQYF
TRBV18	once	TRBD1	17	TRBJ2-3	CASSPLRQGTSTDTQYF
TRBV28	.	TRBD1	16	TRBJ2-2	CASRTGTGGNTGELFF
TRBV27	.	TRBD1	13	TRBJ1-2	CASKGTAQYGYTF
TRBV7-2	.	.	14	TRBJ1-1	CASSFREVGTEAFF
TRBV10-3	.	.	12	TRBJ2-7	CAISGGSREQYF
TRBV5-1	.	TRBD1	18	TRBJ2-4	CASSLGNLQGQAKNIQYF
TRBV11-3	.	.	14	TRBJ2-1	CASSPGRSYNEQFF
TRBV7-3	.	.	16	TRBJ2-7	CASSSQPGATRYEQYF
TRBV5-4	.	.	15	TRBJ2-2	CASSLGGLYTGELFF
TRBV28	.	.	14	TRBJ2-7	CASSVGGSTYEQYF
TRBV6-1	.	.	13	TRBJ2-3	CASSESGTDTQYF
TRBV14	.	.	15	TRBJ2-7	CASSQDPDRPYEQYF
TRBV5-1	.	.	15	TRBJ1-4	CASSSNSASNEKLFF
TRBV29-1	.	TRBD2	15	TRBJ2-5	CSARGVAGREETQYF
TRBV27	few	TRBD1	15	TRBJ2-7	CASSLTGASSYEQYF
TRBV10-3	.	.	15	TRBJ2-4	CAISDSNRGGNIQYF
TRBV11-2	.	TRBD1	17	TRBJ2-7	CASSLDGGPDRADEQYF
TRBV13	.	.	15	TRBJ1-1	CASSLRQADFREAFF
TRBV28	once	TRBD1	11	TRBJ1-2	CASGQGIGYTF
TRBV7-3	once	.	13	TRBJ2-1	CASSFSSYNEQFF
TRBV10-3	.	.	15	TRBJ2-7	CAISESRGRPGEQYF
TRBV10-3	.	.	14	TRBJ2-3	CAIRDSEGGDTQYF
TRBV5-1	.	.	15	TRBJ2-1	CASSLLGLTRDEQFF
TRBV5-1	.	TRBD2	14	TRBJ2-3	CASSLRLALDTQYF